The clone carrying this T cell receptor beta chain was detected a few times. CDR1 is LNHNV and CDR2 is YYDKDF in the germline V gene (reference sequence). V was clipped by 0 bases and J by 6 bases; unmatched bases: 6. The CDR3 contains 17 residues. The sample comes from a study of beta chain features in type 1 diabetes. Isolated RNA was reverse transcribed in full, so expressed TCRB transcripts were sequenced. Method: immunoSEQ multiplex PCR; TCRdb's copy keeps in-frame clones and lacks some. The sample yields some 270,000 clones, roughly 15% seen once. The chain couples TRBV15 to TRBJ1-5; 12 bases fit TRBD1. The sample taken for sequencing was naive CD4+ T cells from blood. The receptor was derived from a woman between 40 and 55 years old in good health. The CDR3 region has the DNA TGTGCCACCAGCAGAGAGGGACAGGGGGCTTTCAGTCAGCCCCAGCATTTT. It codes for CATSREGQGAFSQPQHF.